The entry below gives a single TCR beta chain sequence along with its context. These data originate in a study of radiation and T cells in renal cell carcinoma. Per the germline V gene, CDR1 is MNHEY and CDR2 is SVGAGI. Between the trimmed V and J ends, which lost 2 bases and 4 bases, there was a span of 9 bases. This CDR3 has 14 amino acids. Time point of the sample: blood 4 weeks post-SBRT, at nephrectomy. Indicated treatment: 15 Gy SBRT to primary tumor, nephrectomy 4 weeks later. The data were produced by immunoSEQ multiplex PCR, yet TCRdb's version contains in-frame clones alone and is incomplete. The data show around 95,000 clones, around 80% seen once.

The V and J genes are TRBV6-5 and TRBJ1-5; D uncertain. Sequenced here: blood, sampled from a patient whose treatment included radiotherapy and nephrectomy. This receptor was identified in a man in his sixties with renal cell carcinoma. The CDR3 loop is CASSYNPYNQPQHF. In DNA form, the CDR3 reads TGTGCCAGCAGTTACAATCCGTATAATCAGCCCCAGCATTTT.